This paragraph covers one TCR beta chain sequence. Germline assignment: CDR1 SGDLS and CDR2 YYNGEE. Trimming at V came to 3 bases and at J to 2 bases, leaving 14 bases not matched to a gene. The CDR3 sequence is 18 residues long. These data belong to a study of PD-L1 blockade in urothelial cancer. The data were produced by immunoSEQ multiplex PCR, yet TCRdb's version contains in-frame clones alone and is incomplete. The profile covers 60,000 to 85,000 clones, with around 90% appearing a single time and around 5% taken by the ten largest. This sequence joins TRBV9 and TRBJ2-3, with 8 nucleotides matching TRBD2. The clonotype originates from a woman between 65 and 79 years old with urothelial cancer. Sequencing used PBMCs, obtained around atezolizumab (anti-PD-L1) treatment. The CDR3 spells CASSEAGDPLWNTDTQYF. The CDR3 DNA is TGTGCCAGCAGCGAAGCGGGGGACCCGTTATGGAACACAGATACGCAGTATTTT.